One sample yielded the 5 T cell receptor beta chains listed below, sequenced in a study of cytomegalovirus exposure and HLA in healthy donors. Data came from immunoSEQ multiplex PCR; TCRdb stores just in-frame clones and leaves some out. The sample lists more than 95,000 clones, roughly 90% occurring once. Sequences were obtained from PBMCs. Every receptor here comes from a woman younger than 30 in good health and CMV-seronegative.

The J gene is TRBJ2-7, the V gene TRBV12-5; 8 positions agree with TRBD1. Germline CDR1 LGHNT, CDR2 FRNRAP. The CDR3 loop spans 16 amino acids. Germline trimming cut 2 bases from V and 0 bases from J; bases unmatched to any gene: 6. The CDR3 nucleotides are TGTGCTAGTGGTTTGAGCCGACAGGGGAGCTCCTACGAGCAGTACTTC. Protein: CASGLSRQGSSYEQYF.

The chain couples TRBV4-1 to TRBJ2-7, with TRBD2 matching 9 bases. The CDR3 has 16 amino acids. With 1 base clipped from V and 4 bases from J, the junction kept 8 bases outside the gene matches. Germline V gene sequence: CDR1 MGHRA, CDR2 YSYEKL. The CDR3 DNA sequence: TGCGCCAGCAGCCAAGGAAGGTCAGCGGGAGGTTACGAGCAGTACTTC. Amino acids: CASSQGRSAGGYEQYF.

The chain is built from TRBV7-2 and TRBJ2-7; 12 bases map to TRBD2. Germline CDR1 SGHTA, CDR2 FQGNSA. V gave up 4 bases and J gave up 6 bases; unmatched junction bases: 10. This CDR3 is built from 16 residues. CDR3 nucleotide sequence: TGTGCCAGCAGCTGGAGATCGACTAGCGGGAGCAGCGAGCAGTACTTC. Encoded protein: CASSWRSTSGSSEQYF.

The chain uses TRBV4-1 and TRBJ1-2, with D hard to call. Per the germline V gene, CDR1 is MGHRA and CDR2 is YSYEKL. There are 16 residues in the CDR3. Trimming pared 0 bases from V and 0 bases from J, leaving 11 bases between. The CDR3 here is CASSQDGQIANYGYTF. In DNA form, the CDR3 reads TGCGCCAGCAGCCAAGATGGCCAGATCGCTAACTATGGCTACACCTTC.

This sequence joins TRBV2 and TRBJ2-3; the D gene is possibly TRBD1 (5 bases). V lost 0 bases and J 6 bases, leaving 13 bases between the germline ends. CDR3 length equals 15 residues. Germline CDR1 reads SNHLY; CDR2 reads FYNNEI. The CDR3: CASSEAPDSEDTQYF. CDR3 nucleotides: TGTGCCAGCAGTGAAGCTCCCGACAGTGAGGATACGCAGTATTTT.